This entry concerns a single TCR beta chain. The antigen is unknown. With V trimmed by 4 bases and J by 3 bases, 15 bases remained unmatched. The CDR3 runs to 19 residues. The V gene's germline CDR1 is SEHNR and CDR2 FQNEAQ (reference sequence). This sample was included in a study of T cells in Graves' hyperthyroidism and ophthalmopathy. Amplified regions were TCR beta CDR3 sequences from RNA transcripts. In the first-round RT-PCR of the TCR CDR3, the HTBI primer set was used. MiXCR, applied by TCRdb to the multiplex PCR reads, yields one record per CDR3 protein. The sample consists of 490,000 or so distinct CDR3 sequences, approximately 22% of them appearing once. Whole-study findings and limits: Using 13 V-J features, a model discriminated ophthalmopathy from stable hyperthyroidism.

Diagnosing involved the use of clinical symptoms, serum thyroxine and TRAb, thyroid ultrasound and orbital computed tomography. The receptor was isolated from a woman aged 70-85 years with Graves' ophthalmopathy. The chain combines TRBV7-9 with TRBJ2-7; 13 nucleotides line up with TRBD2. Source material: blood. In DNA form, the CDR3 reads TGTGCCAGCAGCTCCACCGGGACTAGCGGGGCAAAAGGGGTCTACGAGCAGTACTTC. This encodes CASSSTGTSGAKGVYEQYF.